This T cell receptor (beta chain) was recorded in a study of T cell responses to AZD1222 COVID-19 vaccine. Study-wide context: Pooled samples include second doses given at about 4 or 12 weeks.

Details on this clone: Its antigen is currently unknown.

Study results and limitations: Per reports, nearly half of all spike-specific TCRs target regions that are unmutated in variants. At baseline, just 5 or 6 AZD1222 recipients tested seropositive. Donor demographics were predominantly white British with a female majority; clonal diversity may be underestimated.

The method was immunoSEQ multiplex PCR; TCRdb's version includes in-frame clones alone and lacks a portion of them. The table shows 150,000 to 200,000 clones, with around 93% occurring only once. The ends were cut back, 3 bases at V and 3 bases at J, with 15 bases in the middle. This CDR3 has 15 amino acids. Germline values: CDR1 MNHEY, CDR2 SVGAGI. The material was peripheral blood, obtained on day 0 of AZD1222 vaccination. This TCR was recovered from an adult in good health. The chain employs TRBV6-5 and TRBJ2-7, with D perhaps TRBD1 (6 bases). The chain's CDR3 is CASSYNIRTDYEQYF. In DNA, the CDR3 is TGTGCCAGCAGTTATAACATACGGACAGACTACGAGCAGTACTTC.